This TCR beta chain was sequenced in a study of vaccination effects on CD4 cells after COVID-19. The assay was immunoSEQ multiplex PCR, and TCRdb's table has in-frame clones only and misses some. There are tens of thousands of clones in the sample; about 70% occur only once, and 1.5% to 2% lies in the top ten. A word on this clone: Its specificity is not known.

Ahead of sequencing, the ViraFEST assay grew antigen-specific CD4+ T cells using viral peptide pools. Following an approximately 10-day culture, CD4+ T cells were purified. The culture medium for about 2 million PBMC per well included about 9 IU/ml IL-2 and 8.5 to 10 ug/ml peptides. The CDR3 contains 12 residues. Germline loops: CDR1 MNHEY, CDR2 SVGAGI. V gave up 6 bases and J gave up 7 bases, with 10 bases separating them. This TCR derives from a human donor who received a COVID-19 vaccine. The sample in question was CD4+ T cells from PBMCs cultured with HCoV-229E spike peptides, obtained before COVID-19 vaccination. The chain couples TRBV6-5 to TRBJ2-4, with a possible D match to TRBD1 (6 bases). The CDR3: CASRAQGNIQYF. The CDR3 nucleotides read TGTGCCAGCAGGGCACAGGGCAACATTCAGTACTTC.